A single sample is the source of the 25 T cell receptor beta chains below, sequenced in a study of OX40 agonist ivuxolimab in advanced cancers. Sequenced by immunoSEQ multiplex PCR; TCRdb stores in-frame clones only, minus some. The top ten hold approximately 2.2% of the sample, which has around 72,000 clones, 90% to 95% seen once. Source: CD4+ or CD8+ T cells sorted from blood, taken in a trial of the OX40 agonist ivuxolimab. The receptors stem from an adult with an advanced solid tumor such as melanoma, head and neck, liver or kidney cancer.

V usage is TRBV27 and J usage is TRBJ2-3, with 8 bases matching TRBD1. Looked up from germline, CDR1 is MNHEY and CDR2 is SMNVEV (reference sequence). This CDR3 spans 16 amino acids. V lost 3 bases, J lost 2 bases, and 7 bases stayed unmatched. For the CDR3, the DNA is TGTGCCAGCAGTTTTCTAGGACAGGGCGTCACAGATACGCAGTATTTT. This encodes CASSFLGQGVTDTQYF.

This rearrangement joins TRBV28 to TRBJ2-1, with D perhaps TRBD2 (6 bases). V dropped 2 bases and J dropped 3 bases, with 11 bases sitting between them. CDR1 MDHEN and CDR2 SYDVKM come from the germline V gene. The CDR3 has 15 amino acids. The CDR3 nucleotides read TGTGCCAGCAGTTTAGGTGGGACTCACTACAATGAGCAGTTCTTC. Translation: CASSLGGTHYNEQFF.

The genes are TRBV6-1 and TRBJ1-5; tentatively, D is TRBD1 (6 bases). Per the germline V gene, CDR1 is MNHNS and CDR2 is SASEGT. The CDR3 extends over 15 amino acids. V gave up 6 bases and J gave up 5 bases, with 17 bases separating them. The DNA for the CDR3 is TGTGCCAGCAGCATAGATAGGGGGTCGTATCAGCCCCAGCATTTT. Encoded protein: CASSIDRGSYQPQHF.

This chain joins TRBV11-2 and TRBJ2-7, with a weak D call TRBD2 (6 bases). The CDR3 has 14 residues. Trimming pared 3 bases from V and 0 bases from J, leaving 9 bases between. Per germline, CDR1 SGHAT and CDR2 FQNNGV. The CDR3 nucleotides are TGTGCCAGCAGCTTCCCGACTAGCTCCTACGAGCAGTACTTC. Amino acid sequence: CASSFPTSSYEQYF.

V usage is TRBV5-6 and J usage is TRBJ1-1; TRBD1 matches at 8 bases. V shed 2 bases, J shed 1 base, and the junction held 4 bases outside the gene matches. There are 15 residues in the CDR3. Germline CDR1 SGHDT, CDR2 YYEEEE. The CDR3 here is CASSFGGTGNTEAFF. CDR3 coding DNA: TGTGCCAGCAGCTTTGGGGGGACAGGGAACACTGAAGCTTTCTTT. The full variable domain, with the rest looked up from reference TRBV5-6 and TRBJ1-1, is DAGVTQSPTHLIKTRGQQVTLRCSPKSGHDTVSWYQQALGQGPQFIFQYYEEEERQRGNFPDRFSGHQFPNYSSELNVNALLLGDSALYLCASSFGGTGNTEAFFGQGTRLTVV.

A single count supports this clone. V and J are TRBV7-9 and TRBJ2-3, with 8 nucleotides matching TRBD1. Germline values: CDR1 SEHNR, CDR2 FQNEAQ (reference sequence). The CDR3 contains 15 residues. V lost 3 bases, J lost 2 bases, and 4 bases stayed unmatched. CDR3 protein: CASSLGQEFTDTQYF. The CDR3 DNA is TGTGCCAGCAGCTTGGGACAGGAGTTCACAGATACGCAGTATTTT. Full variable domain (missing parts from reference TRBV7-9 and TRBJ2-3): DTGVSQNPRHKITKRGQNVTFRCDPISEHNRLYWYRQTLGQGPEFLTYFQNEAQLEKSRLLSDRFSAERPKGSFSTLEIQRTEQGDSAMYLCASSLGQEFTDTQYFGPGTRLTVL.

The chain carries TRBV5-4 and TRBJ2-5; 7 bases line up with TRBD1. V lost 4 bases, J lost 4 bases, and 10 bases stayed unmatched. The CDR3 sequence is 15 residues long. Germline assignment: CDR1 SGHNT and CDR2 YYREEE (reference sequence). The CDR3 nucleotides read TGTGCCAGCAGCGTACAGGGGATGGGTGGAGAGACCCAGTACTTC. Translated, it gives CASSVQGMGGETQYF.

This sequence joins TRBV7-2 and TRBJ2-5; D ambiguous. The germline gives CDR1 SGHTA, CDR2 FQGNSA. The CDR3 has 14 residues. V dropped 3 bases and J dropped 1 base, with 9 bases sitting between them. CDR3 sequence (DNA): TGTGCCAGCAGCTTCGGGCCCCTCCAAGAGACCCAGTACTTC. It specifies CASSFGPLQETQYF.

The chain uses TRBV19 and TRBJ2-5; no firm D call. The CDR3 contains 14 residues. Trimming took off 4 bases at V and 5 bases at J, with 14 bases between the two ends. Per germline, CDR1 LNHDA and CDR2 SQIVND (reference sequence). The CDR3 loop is CASSSGVRRETQYF. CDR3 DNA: TGTGCCAGTAGTAGCGGAGTTCGCCGGGAGACCCAGTACTTC.

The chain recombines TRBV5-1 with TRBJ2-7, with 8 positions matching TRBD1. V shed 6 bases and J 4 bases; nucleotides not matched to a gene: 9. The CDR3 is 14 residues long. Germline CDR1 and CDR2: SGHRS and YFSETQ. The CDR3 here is CASTKAGGRYEQYF. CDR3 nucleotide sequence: TGCGCCAGCACCAAAGCAGGGGGCAGATACGAGCAGTACTTC.

DNA of the CDR3: TGCGCCAGCAGCCAAGATACGGGGGAAGTTGGCGGCTACACCTTC. Its protein is CASSQDTGEVGGYTF. The rearrangement uses TRBV4-1 and TRBJ1-2, with TRBD1 as a possible D gene (5 bases). Trimming removed 0 bases at V and 8 bases at J, with 16 bases between. CDR3 length: 15 residues. CDR1 is MGHRA and CDR2 is YSYEKL in the germline V gene.

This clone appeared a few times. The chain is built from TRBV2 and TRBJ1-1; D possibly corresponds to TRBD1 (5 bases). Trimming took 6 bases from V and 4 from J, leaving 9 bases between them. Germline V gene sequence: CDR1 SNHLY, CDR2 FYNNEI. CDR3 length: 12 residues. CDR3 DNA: TGTGCCAGCAGACCTAGGGGCACTGAAGCTTTCTTT. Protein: CASRPRGTEAFF.

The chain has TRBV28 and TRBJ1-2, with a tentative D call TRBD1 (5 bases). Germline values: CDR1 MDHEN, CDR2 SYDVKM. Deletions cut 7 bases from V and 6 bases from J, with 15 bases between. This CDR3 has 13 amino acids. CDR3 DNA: TGTGCCAGCAATCGCGCAGGGAATAATGGCTACACCTTC. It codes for CASNRAGNNGYTF.

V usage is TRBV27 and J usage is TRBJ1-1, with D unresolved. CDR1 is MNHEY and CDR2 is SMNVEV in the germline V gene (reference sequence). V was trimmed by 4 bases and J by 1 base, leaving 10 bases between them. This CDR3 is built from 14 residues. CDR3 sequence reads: CASSSPSRNTEAFF. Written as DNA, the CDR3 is TGTGCCAGCAGTTCCCCCTCGAGGAACACTGAAGCTTTCTTT.

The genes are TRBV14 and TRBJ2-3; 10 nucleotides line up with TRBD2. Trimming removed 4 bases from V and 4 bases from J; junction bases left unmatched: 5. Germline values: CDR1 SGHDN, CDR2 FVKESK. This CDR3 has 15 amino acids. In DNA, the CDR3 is TGTGCCAGCAGCCGTAGGCTAGCGGGAGCAGATACGCAGTATTTT. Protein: CASSRRLAGADTQYF.

Written as DNA, the CDR3 is TGTGCCAGCAGCTTTTCGGGGACAGGGAGGGAGCAGTACTTC. Amino acids: CASSFSGTGREQYF. The chain combines TRBV5-4 with TRBJ2-7, with TRBD1 matching over 9 bases. V trimming: 2 bases; J trimming: 7 bases; junction bases outside the gene matches: 7. This CDR3 has 14 amino acids. Germline CDR1 SGHNT, CDR2 YYREEE (reference sequence).

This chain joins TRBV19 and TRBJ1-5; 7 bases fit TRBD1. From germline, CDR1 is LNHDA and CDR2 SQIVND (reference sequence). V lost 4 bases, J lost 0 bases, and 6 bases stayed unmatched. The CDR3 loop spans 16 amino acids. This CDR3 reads CASSRGQPNSNQPQHF. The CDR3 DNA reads TGTGCCAGTAGTAGGGGACAGCCTAATAGCAATCAGCCCCAGCATTTT.

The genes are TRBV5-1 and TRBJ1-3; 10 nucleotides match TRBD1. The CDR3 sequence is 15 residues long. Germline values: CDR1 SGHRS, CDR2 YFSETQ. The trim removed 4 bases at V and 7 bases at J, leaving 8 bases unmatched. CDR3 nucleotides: TGCGCCAGCAGCCGGGGCGGGACAGGGGATAACACCATATATTTT. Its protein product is CASSRGGTGDNTIYF.

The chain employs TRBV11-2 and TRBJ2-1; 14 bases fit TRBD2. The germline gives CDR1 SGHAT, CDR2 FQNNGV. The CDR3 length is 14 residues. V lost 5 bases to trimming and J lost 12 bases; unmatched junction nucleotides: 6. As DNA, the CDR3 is TGTGCCAGCAGCCTGGCCGGGACTAGCGGGAGGCAGTTCTTC. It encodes CASSLAGTSGRQFF.

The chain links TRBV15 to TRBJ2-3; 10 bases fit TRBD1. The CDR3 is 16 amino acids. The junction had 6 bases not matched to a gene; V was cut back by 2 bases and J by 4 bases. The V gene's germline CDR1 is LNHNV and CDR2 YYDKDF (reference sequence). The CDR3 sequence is CATSRIGQGEADTQYF. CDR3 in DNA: TGTGCCACCAGCAGAATTGGACAGGGGGAAGCAGATACGCAGTATTTT.

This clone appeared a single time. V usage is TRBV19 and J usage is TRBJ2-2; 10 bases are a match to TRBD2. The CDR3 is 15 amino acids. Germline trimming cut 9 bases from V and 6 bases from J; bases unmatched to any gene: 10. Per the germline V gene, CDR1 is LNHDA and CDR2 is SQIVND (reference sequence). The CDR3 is CARPSSGRAPGELFF. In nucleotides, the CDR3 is TGTGCCAGACCGTCCAGCGGGAGGGCCCCCGGGGAGCTGTTTTTT.

CDR3 DNA: TGCGCCAGCAGTAAGGGGGGCCCCACAGATACGCAGTATTTT. This sequence encodes CASSKGGPTDTQYF. The chain links TRBV5-1 to TRBJ2-3, with D possibly being TRBD1 or TRBD2 (6 bases each). V lost 5 bases, J lost 2 bases, and 12 bases lay in between. Germline CDR1 and CDR2: SGHRS and YFSETQ. The CDR3 runs to 14 residues.

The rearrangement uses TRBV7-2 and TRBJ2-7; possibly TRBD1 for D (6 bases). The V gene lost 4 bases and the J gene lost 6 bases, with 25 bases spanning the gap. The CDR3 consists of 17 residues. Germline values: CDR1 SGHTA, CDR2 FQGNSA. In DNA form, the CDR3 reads TGTGCCAGCAGCTCCCCTCCCGGGACACCTCCGGGTGGCGAGCAGTACTTC. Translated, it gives CASSSPPGTPPGGEQYF.

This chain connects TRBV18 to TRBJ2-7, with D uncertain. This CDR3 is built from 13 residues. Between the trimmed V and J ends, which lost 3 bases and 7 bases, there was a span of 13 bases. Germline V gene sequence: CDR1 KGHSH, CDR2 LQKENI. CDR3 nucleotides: TGTGCCAGCTCACCTACGTCAGCAGAAGAGCAGTACTTC. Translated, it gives CASSPTSAEEQYF.

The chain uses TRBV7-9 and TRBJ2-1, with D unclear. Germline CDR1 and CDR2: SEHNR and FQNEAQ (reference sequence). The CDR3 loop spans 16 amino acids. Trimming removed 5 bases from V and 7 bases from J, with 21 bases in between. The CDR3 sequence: CASSHGSSYLFNEQFF. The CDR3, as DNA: TGTGCCAGCAGCCATGGGTCCTCCTATCTCTTTAATGAGCAGTTCTTC.